This record covers a single TCR beta chain. This sample is part of a study of blood T cell repertoires in COVID-19. Original processing notes: Reference gene primer amplification in the assay estimated nucleated cell counts. Using immunoSEQ multiplex PCR, the repertoire was profiled, and TCRdb retains in-frame clones only, with some absent. The D gene and trimming were derived from the DNA, and the V and J assignments and clone size from that table. Of fewer than 500,000 clones detected, approximately 90% appear once; the ten largest clones hold more than 0.85%. Recruitment covered about two dozen US areas and drew participants whose ages spanned roughly 18 to 90 years. The specimen sequenced was PBMCs or T cells enriched from blood (not recorded which). The sequence came from a woman aged 25 to 45 with acute COVID-19.

The CDR3 region is CASRNNPTGAGSPLHF. CDR3 coding DNA: TGTGCCAGCAGAAACAACCCGACAGGGGCGGGATCACCCCTCCACTTT. The V gene is TRBV27, the J gene TRBJ1-6; 8 positions agree with TRBD1. With V trimmed by 6 bases and J by 10 bases, 14 bases remained unmatched. This CDR3 spans 16 amino acids. Looked up from germline, CDR1 is MNHEY and CDR2 is SMNVEV (reference sequence).